In its sample, the clone carrying this TCR beta chain was seen a few times. The data stem from a study of human T cells and chemical hapten exposure. The overall study: For sensitization, 2% DPC was applied to a roughly 2 cm by roughly 2 cm patch of upper inner arm skin.

Germline V lookup: CDR1 DFQATT, CDR2 SNEGSKA (reference sequence). CDR3 length: 14 amino acids. Trimming took off 4 bases at V and 0 bases at J, with 12 bases between the two ends. Time point of the sample: patch test 1, 2 weeks after DPC sensitization. The treatment was: therapeutic diphenylcyclopropenone sensitization with weekly scalp DPC. In every case, blood was obtained before the patch test was applied. TCRdb fed the RACE reads into MiXCR, producing one record per CDR3 protein. The sample lists over 95,000 distinct CDR3 sequences; around 12% were seen once. The V call is TRBV20-1, the J call TRBJ1-1; D remains ambiguous. This specimen was whole blood, taken in connection with sensitization to the hapten diphenylcyclopropenone (DPC). The TCR sequence derives from a woman aged 40 to 50 with alopecia areata. Some clones in this sample may be carry-over from other donors' samples. This chain's CDR3 is CSATTQRLNTEAFF. The CDR3 bases are TGCAGTGCTACAACACAGCGTTTGAACACTGAAGCTTTCTTT.